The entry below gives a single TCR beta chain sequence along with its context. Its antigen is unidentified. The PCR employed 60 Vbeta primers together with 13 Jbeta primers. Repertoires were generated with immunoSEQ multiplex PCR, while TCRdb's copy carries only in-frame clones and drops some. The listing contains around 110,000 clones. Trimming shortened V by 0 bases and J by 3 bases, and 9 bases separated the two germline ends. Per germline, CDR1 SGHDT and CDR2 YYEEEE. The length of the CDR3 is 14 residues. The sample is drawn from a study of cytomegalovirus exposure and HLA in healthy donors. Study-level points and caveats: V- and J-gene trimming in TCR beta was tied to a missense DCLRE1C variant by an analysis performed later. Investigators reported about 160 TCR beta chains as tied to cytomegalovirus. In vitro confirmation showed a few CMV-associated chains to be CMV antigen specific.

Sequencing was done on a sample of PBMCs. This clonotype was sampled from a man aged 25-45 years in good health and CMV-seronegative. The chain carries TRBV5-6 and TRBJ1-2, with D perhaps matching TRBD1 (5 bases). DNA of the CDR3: TGTGCCAGCAGCTTGGTTGACAGTGACTATGGCTACACCTTC. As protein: CASSLVDSDYGYTF.